These T cell receptor beta chains were read from a single sample in a study of T-cell reconstitution after alpha-beta-depleted transplantation in children. TCRdb reanalysed the PCR reads using MiXCR and keeps one entry per CDR3 protein. The sample has roughly 300,000 distinct CDR3 sequences, about a tenth seen once. This specimen was PBMCs from the stem cell graft donor, taken from the stem cell graft. The receptors were sampled from a human donor who donated a stem cell graft to a child with acute lymphoblastic leukemia. Each CDR3 is given with its conserved first and last residue. A D gene is named only where the DNA matches it firmly. Clone size is shown for a subset of rows, as once, few, many or a class of expanded clone.

>TRBJ2-2|many|TRBV5-1|NA
CASSLAGAGSGGELFF
TGCGCCAGCAGCTTGGCCGGGGCAGGGTCAGGCGGGGAGCTGTTTTTT
>TRBJ2-2|few|TRBV7-2|NA
CASSLEFVNTGELFF
TGTGCCAGCAGCTTAGAGTTCGTGAACACCGGGGAGCTGTTTTTT
>TRBJ2-7|many|TRBV7-6|NA
CASSLGGYGEQYF
TGTGCCAGCAGCTTAGGGGGGTACGGGGAGCAGTACTTC
>TRBJ2-7|many|TRBV5-1|TRBD1
CASSAGTGVLYEQYF
TGCGCCAGCAGCGCGGGGACAGGGGTCCTCTACGAGCAGTACTTC
>TRBJ1-5|NA|TRBV4-1|NA
CASSLTRQGGQPQHF
TGCGCCAGCAGCCTAACACGGCAGGGAGGCCAGCCCCAGCATTTT
>TRBJ2-1|NA|TRBV18|TRBD2
CASQREAPYNEQFF
TGTGCCAGCCAGCGGGAGGCCCCCTACAATGAGCAGTTCTTC
>TRBJ2-2|few|TRBV28|NA
CASRRPNTGELFF
TGTGCCAGCAGGAGGCCTAACACCGGGGAGCTGTTTTTT
>TRBJ1-1|few|TRBV7-8|NA
CASSLDGGFTEAFF
TGTGCCAGCAGCTTAGACGGGGGTTTCACTGAAGCTTTCTTT
>TRBJ2-3|many|TRBV11-2|NA
CASSLDLSTDTQYF
TGTGCCAGCAGCTTAGATCTTAGCACAGATACGCAGTATTTT
>TRBJ2-1|few|TRBV30|NA
CAWEEGGGEQFF
TGTGCCTGGGAGGAGGGGGGGGGTGAGCAGTTCTTC